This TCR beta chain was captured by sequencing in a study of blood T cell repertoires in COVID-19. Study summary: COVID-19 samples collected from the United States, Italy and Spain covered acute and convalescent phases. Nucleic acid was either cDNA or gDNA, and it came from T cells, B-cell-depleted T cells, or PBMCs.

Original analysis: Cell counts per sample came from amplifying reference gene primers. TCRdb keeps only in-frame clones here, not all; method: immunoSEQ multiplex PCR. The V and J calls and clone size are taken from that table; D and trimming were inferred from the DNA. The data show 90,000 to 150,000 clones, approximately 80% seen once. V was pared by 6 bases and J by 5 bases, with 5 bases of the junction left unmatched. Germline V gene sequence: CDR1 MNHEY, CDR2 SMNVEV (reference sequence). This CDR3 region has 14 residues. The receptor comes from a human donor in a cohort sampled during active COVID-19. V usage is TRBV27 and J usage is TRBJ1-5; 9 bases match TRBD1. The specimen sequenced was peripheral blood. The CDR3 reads CASRRTGDYQPQHF. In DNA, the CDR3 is TGTGCCAGCAGGAGGACAGGGGATTATCAGCCCCAGCATTTT.